Below, one TCR beta chain is given with its context. Its specificity is unknown. This sample stems from a study of cytomegalovirus exposure and HLA in healthy donors. Study-level results: TCR clusters originating in the first cohort tended to co-occur in the approximately 130 validation repertoires, according to a later analysis. Reportedly, diagnosis of cytomegalovirus status by the classifier showed high specificity and sensitivity.

Assay: immunoSEQ multiplex PCR; the TCRdb copy retains only in-frame clones and omits some. This sample has 90,000 to 150,000 clones, with roughly 90% found just once. The CDR3 sequence is 12 residues long. Germline CDR1 reads SGHAT; CDR2 reads FQNNGV. Trimming stripped 1 base from V and 9 bases from J, with 7 bases between. The J gene is TRBJ1-5, the V gene TRBV11-2, with D unresolved. This receptor was obtained from a woman under 30 in good health and CMV-seropositive. The sample taken for sequencing was PBMCs. In nucleotides, the CDR3 is TGTGCCAGCAGCTTAGCCTCCGGGCCCCAGCATTTT. Translation: CASSLASGPQHF.